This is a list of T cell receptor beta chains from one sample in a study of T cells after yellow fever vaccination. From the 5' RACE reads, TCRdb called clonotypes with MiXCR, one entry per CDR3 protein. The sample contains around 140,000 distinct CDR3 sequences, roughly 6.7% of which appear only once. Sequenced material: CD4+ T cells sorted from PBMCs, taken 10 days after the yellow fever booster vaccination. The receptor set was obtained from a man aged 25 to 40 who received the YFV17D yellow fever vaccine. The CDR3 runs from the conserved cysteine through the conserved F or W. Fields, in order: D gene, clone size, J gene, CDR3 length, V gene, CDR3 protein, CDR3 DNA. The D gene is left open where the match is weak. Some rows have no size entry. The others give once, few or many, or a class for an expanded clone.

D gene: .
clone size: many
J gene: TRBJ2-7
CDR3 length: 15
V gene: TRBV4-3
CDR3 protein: CASSQDIGGFDEQYF
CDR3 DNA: TGCGCCAGCAGCCAAGATATCGGAGGGTTCGACGAGCAGTACTTC

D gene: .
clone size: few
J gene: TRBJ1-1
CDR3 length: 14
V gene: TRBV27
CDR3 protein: CASRPRSVNTEAFF
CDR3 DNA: TGTGCCAGCAGACCCAGGAGTGTGAACACTGAAGCTTTCTTT

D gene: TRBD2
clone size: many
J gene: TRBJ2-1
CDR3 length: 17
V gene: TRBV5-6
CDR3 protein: CASSLSPGTSGRNEQFF
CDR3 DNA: TGTGCCAGCAGCTTGAGCCCCGGGACTAGCGGGAGAAATGAGCAGTTCTTC

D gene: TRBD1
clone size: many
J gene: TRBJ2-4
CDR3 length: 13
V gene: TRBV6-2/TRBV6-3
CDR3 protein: CASRRQGENIQYF
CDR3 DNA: TGTGCCAGCAGAAGACAGGGTGAAAACATTCAGTACTTC

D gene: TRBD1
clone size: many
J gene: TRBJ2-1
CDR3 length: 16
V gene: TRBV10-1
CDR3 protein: CASSETGQGKRHEQFF
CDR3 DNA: TGCGCCAGCAGTGAGACGGGACAGGGCAAACGACATGAGCAGTTCTTC

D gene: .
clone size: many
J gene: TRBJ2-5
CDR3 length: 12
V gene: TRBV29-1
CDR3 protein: CSVLSGEETQYF
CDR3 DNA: TGCAGCGTACTGTCGGGAGAAGAGACCCAGTACTTC

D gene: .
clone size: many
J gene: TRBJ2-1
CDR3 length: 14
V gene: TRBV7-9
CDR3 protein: CASSHLSSYNEQFF
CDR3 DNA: TGTGCCAGCAGCCACTTAAGCTCCTACAATGAGCAGTTCTTC

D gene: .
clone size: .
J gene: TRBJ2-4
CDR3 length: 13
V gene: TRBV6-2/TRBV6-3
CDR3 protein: CASSYRAKNIQYF
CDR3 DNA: TGTGCCAGCAGTTACCGCGCCAAAAACATTCAGTACTTC

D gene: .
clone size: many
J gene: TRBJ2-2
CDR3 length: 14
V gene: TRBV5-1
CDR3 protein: CASSVTGPTGELFF
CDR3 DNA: TGCGCCAGCAGCGTCACAGGACCCACCGGGGAGCTGTTTTTT

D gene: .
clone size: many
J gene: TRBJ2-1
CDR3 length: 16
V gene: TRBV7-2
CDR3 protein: CASSSKAPRLGNEQFF
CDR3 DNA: TGTGCCAGCAGCTCCAAGGCCCCAAGGCTTGGCAATGAGCAGTTCTTC

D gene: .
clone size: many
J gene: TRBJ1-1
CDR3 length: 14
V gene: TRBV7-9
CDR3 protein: CASSFGAESFEAFF
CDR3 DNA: TGTGCCAGCAGCTTTGGGGCAGAAAGCTTCGAAGCTTTCTTT

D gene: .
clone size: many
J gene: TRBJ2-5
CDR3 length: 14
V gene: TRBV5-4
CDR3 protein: CASSSRGVLETQYF
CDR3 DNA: TGTGCCAGCAGCTCGAGGGGAGTGTTGGAGACCCAGTACTTC

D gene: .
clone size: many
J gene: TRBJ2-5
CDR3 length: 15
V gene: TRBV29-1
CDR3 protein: CSVEEGGARQETQYF
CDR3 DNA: TGCAGCGTTGAAGAGGGTGGGGCAAGACAAGAGACCCAGTACTTC

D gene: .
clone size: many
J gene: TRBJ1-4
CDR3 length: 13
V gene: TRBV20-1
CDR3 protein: CSARQVGQEKLFF
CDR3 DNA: TGCAGTGCCCGACAGGTGGGGCAGGAAAAACTGTTTTTT

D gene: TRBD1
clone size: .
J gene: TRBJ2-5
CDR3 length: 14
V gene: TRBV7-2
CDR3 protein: CASSSRGPQETQYF
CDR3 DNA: TGTGCCAGCAGTTCCAGGGGGCCCCAAGAGACCCAGTACTTC

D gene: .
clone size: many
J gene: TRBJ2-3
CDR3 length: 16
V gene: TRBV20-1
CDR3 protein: CSARDSGRDYTDTQYF
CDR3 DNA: TGCAGTGCTAGAGATTCTGGCAGGGATTACACAGATACGCAGTATTTT

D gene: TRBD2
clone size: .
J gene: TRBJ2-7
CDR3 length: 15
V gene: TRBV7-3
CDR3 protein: CASRSRVAGVYEQYF
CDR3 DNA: TGTGCCAGCAGATCTCGGGTAGCGGGGGTATACGAGCAGTACTTC

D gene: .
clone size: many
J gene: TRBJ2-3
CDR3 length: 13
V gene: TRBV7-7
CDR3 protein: CASSLEYEDTQYF
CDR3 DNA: TGTGCCAGCAGCTTAGAGTACGAAGATACGCAGTATTTT

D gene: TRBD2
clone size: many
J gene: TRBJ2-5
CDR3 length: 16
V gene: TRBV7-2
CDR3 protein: CASSLGLAASQETQYF
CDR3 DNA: TGTGCCAGCAGCCTGGGACTAGCGGCTAGCCAAGAGACCCAGTACTTC

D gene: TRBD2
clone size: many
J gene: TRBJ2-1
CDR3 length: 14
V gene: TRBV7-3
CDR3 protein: CASSLALAGEEQFF
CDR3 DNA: TGTGCCAGCAGCTTAGCGCTGGCGGGAGAGGAGCAGTTCTTC

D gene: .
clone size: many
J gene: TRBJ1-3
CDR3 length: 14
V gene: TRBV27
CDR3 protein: CASSFAGGGNTIYF
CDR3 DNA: TGTGCCAGCAGTTTCGCAGGCGGGGGAAACACCATATATTTT

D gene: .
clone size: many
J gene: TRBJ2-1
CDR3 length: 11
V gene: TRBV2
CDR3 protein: CASGTFNEQFF
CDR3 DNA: TGTGCCAGCGGGACCTTCAATGAGCAGTTCTTC

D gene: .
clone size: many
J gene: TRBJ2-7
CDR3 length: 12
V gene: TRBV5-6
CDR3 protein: CASSLGRYEQYF
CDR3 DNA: TGTGCCAGCAGCTTGGGAAGATACGAGCAGTACTTC

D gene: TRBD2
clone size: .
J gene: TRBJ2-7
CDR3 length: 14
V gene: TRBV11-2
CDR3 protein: CASSLQEAGIEQYF
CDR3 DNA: TGTGCCAGCAGCCTCCAGGAAGCGGGAATCGAGCAGTACTTC

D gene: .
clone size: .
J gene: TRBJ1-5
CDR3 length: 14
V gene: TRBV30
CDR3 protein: CAWSRQEFGQPQHF
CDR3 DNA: TGTGCCTGGAGCAGGCAGGAGTTTGGTCAGCCCCAGCATTTT

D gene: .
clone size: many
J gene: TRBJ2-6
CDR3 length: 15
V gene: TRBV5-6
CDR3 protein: CASSLRGSGANVLTF
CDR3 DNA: TGTGCCAGCAGCTTGCGGGGATCTGGGGCCAACGTCCTGACTTTC

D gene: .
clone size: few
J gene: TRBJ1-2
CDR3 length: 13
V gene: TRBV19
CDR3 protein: CATRGSENYGYTF
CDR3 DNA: TGTGCCACCCGAGGATCAGAAAACTATGGCTACACCTTC

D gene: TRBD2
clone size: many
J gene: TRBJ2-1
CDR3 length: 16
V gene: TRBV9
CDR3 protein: CASSKRASGAYNEQFF
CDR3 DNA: TGTGCCAGCAGCAAAAGGGCTAGCGGGGCTTACAATGAGCAGTTCTTC

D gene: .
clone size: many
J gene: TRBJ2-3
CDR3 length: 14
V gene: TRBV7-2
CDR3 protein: CASSLVYNTDTQYF
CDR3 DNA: TGTGCCAGCAGCTTAGTTTACAACACAGATACGCAGTATTTT

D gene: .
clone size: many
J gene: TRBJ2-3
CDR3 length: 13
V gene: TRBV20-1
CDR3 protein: CSARTVSTDTQYF
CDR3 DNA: TGCAGTGCTCGGACTGTTAGCACAGATACGCAGTATTTT

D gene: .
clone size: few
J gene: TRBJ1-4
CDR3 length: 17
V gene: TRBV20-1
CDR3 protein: CSARDDFSRGSGEKLFF
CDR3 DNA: TGCAGTGCTAGAGACGATTTTTCCAGGGGATCAGGTGAAAAACTGTTTTTT

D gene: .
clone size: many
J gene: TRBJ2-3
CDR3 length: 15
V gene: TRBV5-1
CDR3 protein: CASSFLLTSTDTQYF
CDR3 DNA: TGCGCCAGCAGCTTCCTACTTACTAGCACAGATACGCAGTATTTT

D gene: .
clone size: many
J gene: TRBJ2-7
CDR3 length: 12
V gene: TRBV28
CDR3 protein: CASSFSGSEQYF
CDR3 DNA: TGTGCCAGCAGTTTTAGTGGTTCCGAGCAGTACTTC

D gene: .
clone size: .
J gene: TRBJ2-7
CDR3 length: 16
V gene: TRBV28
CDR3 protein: CASGAVAGTTHMKQYF
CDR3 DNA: TGTGCCAGCGGCGCAGTGGCCGGGACAACCCATATGAAGCAGTACTTC

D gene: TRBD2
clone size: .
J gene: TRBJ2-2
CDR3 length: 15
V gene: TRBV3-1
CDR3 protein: CASSHSGRGTGELFF
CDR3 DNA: TGTGCCAGCAGCCATAGCGGGAGAGGTACCGGGGAGCTGTTTTTT

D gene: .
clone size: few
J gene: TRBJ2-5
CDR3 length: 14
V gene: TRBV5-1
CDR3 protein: CASSLGVSVETQYF
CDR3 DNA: TGCGCCAGCAGCTTGGGAGTCTCCGTAGAGACCCAGTACTTC

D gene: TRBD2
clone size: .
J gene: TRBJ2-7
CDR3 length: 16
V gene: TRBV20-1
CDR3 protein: CSASPVTSGRVPEQYF
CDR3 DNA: TGCAGTGCTAGTCCTGTGACTAGCGGGAGAGTCCCCGAGCAGTACTTC

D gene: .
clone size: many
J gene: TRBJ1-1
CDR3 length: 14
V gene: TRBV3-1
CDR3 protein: CASSLQGGVAEAFF
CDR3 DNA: TGTGCCAGCAGCCTACAGGGTGGTGTGGCCGAAGCTTTCTTT

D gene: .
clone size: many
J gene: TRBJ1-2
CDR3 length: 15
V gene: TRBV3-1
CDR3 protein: CASRGLAGSGYGYTF
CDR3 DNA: TGTGCCAGCAGGGGACTCGCGGGTAGTGGCTATGGCTACACCTTC

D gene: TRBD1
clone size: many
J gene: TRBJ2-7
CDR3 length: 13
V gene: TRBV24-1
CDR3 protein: CATSDDRAYEQYF
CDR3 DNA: TGTGCCACCAGTGATGACAGGGCCTACGAGCAGTACTTC

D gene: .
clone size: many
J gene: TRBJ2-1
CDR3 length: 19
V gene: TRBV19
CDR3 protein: CASSTPTGTQSYTYNEQFF
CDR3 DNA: TGTGCCAGTAGTACCCCGACCGGAACCCAGAGTTATACGTACAATGAGCAGTTCTTC